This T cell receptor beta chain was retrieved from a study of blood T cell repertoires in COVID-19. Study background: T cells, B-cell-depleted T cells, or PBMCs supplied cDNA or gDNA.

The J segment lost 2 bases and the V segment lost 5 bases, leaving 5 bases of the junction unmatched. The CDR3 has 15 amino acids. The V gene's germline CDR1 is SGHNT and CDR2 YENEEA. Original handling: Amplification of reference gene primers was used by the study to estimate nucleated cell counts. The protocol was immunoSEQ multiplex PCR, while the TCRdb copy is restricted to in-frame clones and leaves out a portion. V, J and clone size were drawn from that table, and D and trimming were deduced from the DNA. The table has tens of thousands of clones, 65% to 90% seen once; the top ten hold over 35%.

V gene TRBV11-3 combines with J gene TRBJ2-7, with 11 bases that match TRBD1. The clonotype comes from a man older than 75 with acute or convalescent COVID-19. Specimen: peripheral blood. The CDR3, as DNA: TGTGCCAGCAGCCCCGGACAGGGGGCGGCCTACGAGCAGTACTTC. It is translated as CASSPGQGAAYEQYF.